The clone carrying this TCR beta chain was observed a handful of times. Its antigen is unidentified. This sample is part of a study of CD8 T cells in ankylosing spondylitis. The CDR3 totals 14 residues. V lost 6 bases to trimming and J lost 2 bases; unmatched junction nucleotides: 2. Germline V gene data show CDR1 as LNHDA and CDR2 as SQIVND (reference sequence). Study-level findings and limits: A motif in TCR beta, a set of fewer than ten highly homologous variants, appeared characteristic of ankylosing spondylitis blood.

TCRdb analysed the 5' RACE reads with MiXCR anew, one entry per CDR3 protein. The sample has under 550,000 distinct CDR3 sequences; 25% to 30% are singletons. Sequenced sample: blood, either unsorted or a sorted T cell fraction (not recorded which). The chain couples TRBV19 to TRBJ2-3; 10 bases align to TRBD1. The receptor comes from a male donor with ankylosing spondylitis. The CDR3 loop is CASRGQGVTDTQYF. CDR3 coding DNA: TGTGCCAGTAGAGGACAGGGGGTCACAGATACGCAGTATTTT.